This entry lists 5 T cell receptor beta chains sequenced from one sample in a study of blood T cell repertoires in COVID-19. The data were produced by immunoSEQ multiplex PCR, yet TCRdb's version contains in-frame clones alone and is incomplete. The data hold around 100,000 clones, with more than 65% observed a single time. The sequencing sample was made of peripheral blood. Receptors originate from a woman between 70 and 85 years old with acute or convalescent COVID-19.

CDR3 protein: CASSSDRGGNQPQHF. In DNA, the CDR3 is TGTGCCAGCAGTTCAGACAGGGGTGGCAATCAGCCCCAGCATTTT. V and J are TRBV6-5 and TRBJ1-5; 8 bases are shared with TRBD1. The trim removed 4 bases at V and 2 bases at J, leaving 4 bases unmatched. The CDR3 contains 15 residues. CDR1 is MNHEY, CDR2 SVGAGI, per germline.

V is TRBV30 and J is TRBJ1-1, with D unresolved. Germline-derived CDR1 and CDR2 are GTSNPN and SVGIG (reference sequence). V lost 1 base to trimming and J lost 0 bases, with 3 bases between them. CDR3 size: 12 residues. CDR3 protein: CAWSDMNTEAFF. CDR3 DNA sequence: TGTGCCTGGAGTGACATGAACACTGAAGCTTTCTTT.

The V gene is TRBV5-1, the J gene TRBJ1-5, with no clear D. The V end lost 2 bases, the J end lost 1 base, and 10 bases lay between the germline ends. Per the germline V gene, CDR1 is SGHRS and CDR2 is YFSETQ. This CDR3 is 15 amino acids long. The CDR3, as DNA: TGCGCCAGCAGCTTTTCTGGGCAGAGCAATCAGCCCCAGCATTTT. Translating gives CASSFSGQSNQPQHF.

This clone was detected many times. The rearrangement uses TRBV6-1 and TRBJ2-1, with D perhaps matching TRBD2 (5 bases). The V gene lost 0 bases and the J gene lost 4 bases, with 16 bases spanning the gap. The CDR3 length is 17 residues. Germline CDR1 is MNHNS and CDR2 is SASEGT. CDR3 nucleotide sequence: TGTGCCAGCAGTGAAGCCTCACACCTAGGCGGGTACAATGAGCAGTTCTTC. Its translation is CASSEASHLGGYNEQFF.

This sequence joins TRBV11-2 and TRBJ1-2; weak D call: TRBD1 (6 bases). The CDR3 is 14 amino acids. The V and J ends lost 1 base and 7 bases respectively, with 13 bases between them. Germline V gene data show CDR1 as SGHAT and CDR2 as FQNNGV. Written as DNA, the CDR3 is TGTGCCAGCAGCTTAGGGGCAGGGGTGCGTGGCTACACCTTC. Its translation is CASSLGAGVRGYTF.